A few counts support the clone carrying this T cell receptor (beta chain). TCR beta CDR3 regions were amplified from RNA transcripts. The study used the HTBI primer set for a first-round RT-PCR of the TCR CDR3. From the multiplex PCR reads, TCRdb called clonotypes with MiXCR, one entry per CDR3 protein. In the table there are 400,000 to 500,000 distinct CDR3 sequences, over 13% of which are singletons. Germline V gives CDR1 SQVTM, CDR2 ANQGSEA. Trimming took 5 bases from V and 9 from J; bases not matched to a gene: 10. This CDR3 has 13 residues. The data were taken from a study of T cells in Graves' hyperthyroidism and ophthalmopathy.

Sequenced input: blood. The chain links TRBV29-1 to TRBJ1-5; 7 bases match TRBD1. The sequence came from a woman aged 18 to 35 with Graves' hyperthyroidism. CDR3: CSVQTGEGLPQHF. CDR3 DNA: TGCAGCGTTCAAACAGGGGAAGGATTGCCCCAGCATTTT. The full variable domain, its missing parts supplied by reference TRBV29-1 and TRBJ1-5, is SAVISQKPSRDICQRGTSLTIQCQVDSQVTMMFWYRQQPGQSLTLIATANQGSEATYESGFVIDKFPISRPNLTFSTLTVSNMSPEDSSIYLCSVQTGEGLPQHFGDGTRLSIL.